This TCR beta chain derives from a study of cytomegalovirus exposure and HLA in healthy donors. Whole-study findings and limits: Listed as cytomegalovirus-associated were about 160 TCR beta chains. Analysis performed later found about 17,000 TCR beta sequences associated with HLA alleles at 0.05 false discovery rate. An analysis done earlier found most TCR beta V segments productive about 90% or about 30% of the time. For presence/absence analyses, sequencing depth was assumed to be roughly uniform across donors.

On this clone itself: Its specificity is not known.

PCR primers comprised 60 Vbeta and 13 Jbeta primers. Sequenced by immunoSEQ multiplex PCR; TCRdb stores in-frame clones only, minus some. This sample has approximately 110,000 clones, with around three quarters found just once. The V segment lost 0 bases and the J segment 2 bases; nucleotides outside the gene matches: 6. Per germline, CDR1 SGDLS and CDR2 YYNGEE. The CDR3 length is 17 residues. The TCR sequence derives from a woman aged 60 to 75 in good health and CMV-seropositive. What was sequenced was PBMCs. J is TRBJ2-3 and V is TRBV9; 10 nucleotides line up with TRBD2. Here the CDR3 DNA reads TGTGCCAGCAGCGTAGGCTTAGCGGGAGGATTCACAGATACGCAGTATTTT. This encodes CASSVGLAGGFTDTQYF.